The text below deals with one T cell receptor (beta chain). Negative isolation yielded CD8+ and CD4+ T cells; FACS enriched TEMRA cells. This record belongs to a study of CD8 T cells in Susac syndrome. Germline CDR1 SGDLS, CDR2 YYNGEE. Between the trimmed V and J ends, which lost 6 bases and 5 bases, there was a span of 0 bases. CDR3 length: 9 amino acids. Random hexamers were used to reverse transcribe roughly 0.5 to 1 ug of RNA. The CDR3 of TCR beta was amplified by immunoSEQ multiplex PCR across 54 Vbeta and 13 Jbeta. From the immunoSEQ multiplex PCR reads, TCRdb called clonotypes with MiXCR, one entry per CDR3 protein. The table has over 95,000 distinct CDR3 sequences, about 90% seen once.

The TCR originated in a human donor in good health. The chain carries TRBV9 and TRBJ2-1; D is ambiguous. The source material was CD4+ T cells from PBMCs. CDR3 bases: TGTGCCAGCAACAATGAGCAGTTCTTC. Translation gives CASNNEQFF.